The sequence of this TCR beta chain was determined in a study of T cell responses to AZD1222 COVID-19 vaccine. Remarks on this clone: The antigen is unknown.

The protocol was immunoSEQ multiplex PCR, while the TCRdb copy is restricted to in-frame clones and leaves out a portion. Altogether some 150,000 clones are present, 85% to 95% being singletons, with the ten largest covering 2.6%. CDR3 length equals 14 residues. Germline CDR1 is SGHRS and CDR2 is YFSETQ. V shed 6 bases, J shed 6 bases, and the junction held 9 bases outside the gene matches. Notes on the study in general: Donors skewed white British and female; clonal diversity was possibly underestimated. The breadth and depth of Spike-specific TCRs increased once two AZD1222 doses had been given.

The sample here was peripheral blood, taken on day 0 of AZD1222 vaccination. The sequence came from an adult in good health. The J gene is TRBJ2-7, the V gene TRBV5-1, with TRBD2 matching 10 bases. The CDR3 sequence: CASKGVSGRAEQYF. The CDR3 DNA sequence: TGCGCCAGCAAAGGTGTGAGCGGGAGGGCCGAGCAGTACTTC.